These T cell receptor beta chains were read from a single sample in a study of PD-1 blockade in classical Hodgkin lymphoma. Generated by immunoSEQ multiplex PCR, the TCRdb table keeps only in-frame clones and is missing some. The sample carries under 45,000 clones, around 64% recorded once. The source was peripheral blood mononuclear cells (PBMCs), collected before the fourth cycle of nivolumab. All receptors derive from a human donor with classical Hodgkin lymphoma. The CDR3 runs from the conserved cysteine through the conserved F or W. D genes are given only for firm matches. Size values are once, few and many counts, or a class for expanded clones, and some rows have none.

v_call	j_call	clone_size	d_call	cdr3_aa	cdr3_nt
TRBV7-8	TRBJ1-5	-	-	CASSLISGEGQPQHF	TGTGCCAGCAGCTTAATCTCAGGGGAGGGGCAGCCCCAGCATTTT
TRBV5-1	TRBJ2-1	-	-	CASQRASSSYNEQFF	TGCGCCAGCCAACGGGCGTCTAGCTCCTACAATGAGCAGTTCTTC
TRBV5-4	TRBJ1-4	-	TRBD1	CASSLGQGDEKLFF	TGTGCCAGCAGCTTGGGACAGGGCGACGAAAAACTGTTTTTT
TRBV5-1	TRBJ2-7	medium-sized	-	CASSLERYYEQYF	TGCGCCAGCAGCTTGGAACGGTACTACGAGCAGTACTTC
TRBV28	TRBJ2-7	-	-	CASSSVPSYEQYF	TGTGCCAGCAGTTCGGTCCCCTCCTACGAGCAGTACTTC
TRBV9	TRBJ1-1	medium-sized	-	CASSVVEGLGNTEAFF	TGTGCCAGCAGCGTCGTAGAGGGACTCGGGAACACTGAAGCTTTCTTT
TRBV5-1	TRBJ2-5	-	TRBD2	CASSLPGLAAQETQYF	TGCGCCAGCAGCTTACCGGGACTAGCGGCACAAGAGACCCAGTACTTC
TRBV7-9	TRBJ2-1	-	TRBD2	CASSPSGSNEQFF	TGTGCCAGCAGCCCTAGCGGGAGCAATGAGCAGTTCTTC
TRBV30	TRBJ1-6	-	-	CAWSKGRGSGSPLHF	TGTGCCTGGAGTAAGGGCCGGGGTAGCGGGTCACCCCTCCACTTT
TRBV7-2	TRBJ2-2	once	-	CASREAVNTGELFF	TGTGCCAGCCGAGAAGCGGTCAACACCGGGGAGCTGTTTTTT
TRBV7-2	TRBJ2-5	-	TRBD1	CASSSRTGPLVPRETQYF	TGTGCCAGCAGCTCAAGGACAGGGCCTCTAGTTCCCAGGGAGACCCAGTACTTC
TRBV28	TRBJ2-7	-	-	CASTDPDSSYEQYF	TGTGCCAGCACCGATCCGGACAGCTCCTACGAGCAGTACTTC
TRBV30	TRBJ1-2	-	TRBD1	CAWSAGTGSQGYTF	TGTGCCTGGAGTGCCGGGACAGGGTCTCAGGGCTACACCTTC
TRBV5-1	TRBJ2-3	-	-	CASSLERYTDTQYF	TGCGCCAGCAGCTTGGAACGGTACACAGATACGCAGTATTTT
TRBV19	TRBJ1-2	few	TRBD1	CASTAGQAYGYTF	TGTGCCAGTACCGCGGGACAGGCCTATGGCTACACCTTC
TRBV6-5	TRBJ2-4	-	-	CASSSRGSLAKNIQYF	TGTGCCAGCAGTTCCCGGGGAAGTCTAGCCAAAAACATTCAGTACTTC
TRBV5-1	TRBJ2-6	-	-	CASSFVLSGANVLTF	TGCGCCAGCAGCTTTGTCCTCTCTGGGGCCAACGTCCTGACTTTC
TRBV18	TRBJ2-2	once	-	CASSPRTGRDTGELFF	TGTGCCAGCTCACCACGGACAGGGAGGGATACCGGGGAGCTGTTTTTT
TRBV28	TRBJ2-6	-	-	CASTRWGDSGANVLTF	TGTGCCAGCACCCGATGGGGGGACTCTGGGGCCAACGTCCTGACTTTC
TRBV5-1	TRBJ1-2	-	-	CASSLAAGASKGYTF	TGCGCCAGCAGCTTGGCGGCAGGGGCTAGTAAAGGCTACACCTTC
TRBV30	TRBJ1-6	-	-	CAWSDRENSPLHF	TGTGCCTGGAGTGATAGAGAGAATTCACCCCTCCACTTT
TRBV28	TRBJ1-2	-	TRBD1	CASSTVKGASWDNYGYTF	TGTGCCAGCAGTACCGTAAAGGGGGCTAGTTGGGATAACTATGGCTACACCTTC
TRBV21-1	TRBJ1-2	few	-	CASRRRGHNYGYTF	TGTGCCAGCAGGAGGAGAGGGCATAACTATGGCTACACCTTC
TRBV2	TRBJ2-2	once	TRBD2	CASSGPSGGNTGELFF	TGTGCCAGCAGTGGCCCTAGCGGCGGCAACACCGGGGAGCTGTTTTTT
TRBV5-4	TRBJ2-6	-	-	CASSLFLFSGANVLTF	TGTGCCAGCAGCTTGTTTCTGTTCTCTGGGGCCAACGTCCTGACTTTC
TRBV6-5	TRBJ2-5	-	-	CASGGGATQYF	TGTGCCAGCGGGGGAGGTGCGACCCAGTACTTC
TRBV5-4	TRBJ2-1	-	-	CASSRFSYNEQFF	TGTGCCAGCAGCCGTTTTTCCTACAATGAGCAGTTCTTC
TRBV28	TRBJ1-4	-	-	CASSFLGNEKLFF	TGTGCCAGCAGTTTTCTTGGGAATGAAAAACTGTTTTTT
TRBV28	TRBJ1-5	-	TRBD1	CASSSGTGDDQPQHF	TGTGCCAGCAGTTCCGGGACAGGGGACGATCAGCCCCAGCATTTT
TRBV13	TRBJ2-1	-	TRBD2	CASSLGGRKFREQFF	TGTGCCAGCAGCCTCGGCGGGAGGAAATTCCGAGAGCAGTTCTTC
TRBV11-1	TRBJ2-1	few	-	CASSSNLYSEQFF	TGTGCCAGCAGCTCAAATCTGTATAGTGAGCAGTTCTTC
TRBV6-6	TRBJ2-7	-	TRBD1	CASSPGQSYHEQYF	TGTGCCAGCAGTCCGGGACAGTCTTACCACGAGCAGTACTTC
TRBV28	TRBJ2-7	few	-	CASSGGGSYEQYF	TGTGCCAGCAGCGGGGGTGGCTCCTACGAGCAGTACTTC
TRBV18	TRBJ2-4	-	TRBD1	CASSPGTGSADSYF	TGTGCCAGCTCACCAGGGACAGGGAGTGCGGACTCGTACTTC
TRBV30	TRBJ1-1	-	-	CAWRLEGWTEAFF	TGTGCCTGGAGATTGGAGGGGTGGACTGAAGCTTTCTTT
TRBV6-5	TRBJ1-1	-	TRBD1	CASSYMTGRLEAFF	TGTGCCAGCAGTTATATGACAGGGAGACTTGAAGCTTTCTTT
TRBV6-7	TRBJ2-5	medium-sized	TRBD1	CASRTDRGPKKTQYF	TGTGCCAGCAGAACGGACAGGGGGCCCAAGAAGACCCAGTACTTC
TRBV30	TRBJ1-2	medium-sized	TRBD1	CAWQGGQGYTF	TGTGCCTGGCAGGGGGGGCAAGGCTACACCTTC
TRBV2	TRBJ2-7	-	-	CASRTTGLGEQYF	TGTGCCAGCAGAACAACAGGGTTGGGCGAGCAGTACTTC
TRBV30	TRBJ2-7	-	TRBD1	CAWSAGTGYEQYF	TGTGCCTGGAGTGCCGGGACAGGCTACGAGCAGTACTTC
TRBV19	TRBJ2-1	-	TRBD2	CASRGLADLNEQFF	TGTGCCAGTCGCGGACTAGCGGACCTCAATGAGCAGTTCTTC
TRBV7-9	TRBJ2-1	-	-	CASSLGGLVF	TGTGCCAGCAGCTTAGGGGGGCTAGTCTTC
TRBV15	TRBJ2-2	few	-	CATSRLPGTGNTGELFF	TGTGCCACCAGCAGGTTACCCGGGACGGGGAACACCGGGGAGCTGTTTTTT
TRBV10-3	TRBJ2-1	-	TRBD2	CATGLVNEQFF	TGTGCCACGGGACTAGTCAATGAGCAGTTCTTC
TRBV21-1	TRBJ1-5	few	-	CASSKGGPWGNDQPQHF	TGTGCCAGCAGCAAAGGGGGGCCGTGGGGCAACGATCAGCCCCAGCATTTT
TRBV9	TRBJ1-2	-	TRBD1	CASSAGDRGGYGYTF	TGTGCCAGCAGCGCTGGGGACAGGGGAGGCTATGGCTATACCTTC